This T cell receptor (beta chain) was identified during a study of response to subunit inactivated influenza vaccine. This clonotype was seen a handful of times. This CDR3 comprises 15 residues. The V and J ends lost 7 bases and 3 bases, in that order; junction bases with no gene match: 7. The germline gives CDR1 MDHEN, CDR2 SYDVKM. One entry per CDR3 protein, called by TCRdb with MiXCR from the RT-PCR reads. The sample lists around 530,000 distinct CDR3 sequences; 12% were seen once. The rearrangement links TRBV28 to TRBJ2-2; 8 bases map to TRBD1. The receptor was derived from a man over 45 who received an inactivated influenza vaccine. The input for sequencing was PBMCs from blood, taken on the day of vaccination. Written as DNA, the CDR3 is TGTGCCAGCACCCTGGACAGGGATTACACCGGGGAGCTGTTTTTT. Its translation is CASTLDRDYTGELFF.